This T cell receptor (beta chain) was sequenced for a study of OX40 agonist ivuxolimab in advanced cancers. With regard to the full study: Ivuxolimab, which targeted the costimulatory receptor OX40 (CD134), was an agonistic, fully human IgG2 monoclonal antibody. Intravenous ivuxolimab was administered to patients every 2 weeks at six dose levels: 0.01, 0.1, 0.3, 1.5, 3 and 10 mg/kg. Of the approximately 54 dose-escalation patients, hepatocellular carcinoma was present in about 20, melanoma in roughly 15, renal cell carcinoma in 9 and head and neck cancer in 9. In the dose-escalation cohort, 82.7% of patients were male, and the mean age was around 60 years, with a range of roughly 23 to 85. Prior anti-PD-1, anti-PD-L1 or anti-CTLA-4 therapy was permitted, and checkpoint inhibitors had been received by about 44% of dose-escalation patients. Three dose-escalation patients achieved partial responses, one with hepatocellular carcinoma and two with cutaneous melanoma. Peripheral TCRbeta sequencing aimed to test whether ivuxolimab altered TCR sequence diversity and caused clonal T-cell expansion. The paper describes the monotherapy dose-escalation part (N = 52 patients) of the phase I trial of ivuxolimab. What the research found in general, with its limitations: After ivuxolimab, more expanded clones were found on average in CD8+ T cells than in CD4+ T cells. Partial responders in the 0.1-3.0 mg/kg groups had among the lowest normalized peripheral clonal expansion, especially among CD8+ T cells. Low levels of normalized T-cell clonal expansion were also seen in some patients who did not respond. At doses of 0.1 to 3.0 mg/kg, clonal expansion of both CD4+ and CD8+ blood T cells was observed from baseline to week 6. Antigen specificity was not determined for the clonally expanded peripheral T cells.

The trial excluded patients who had a history of autoimmune disease or were on systemic immunosuppression. In every dose cohort, peripheral blood was drawn for TCR sequencing at baseline, cycle 4 day 1, and cycle 7 day 1. The samples were drawn from a first-in-human, open-label, multicenter phase I dose-escalation trial of ivuxolimab. Adults with locally advanced or metastatic melanoma, renal cell carcinoma, hepatocellular carcinoma or head and neck squamous cell carcinoma were enrolled in the trial. Before TCR sequencing, CD4+ T cells and CD8+ T cells were sorted from peripheral blood as separate populations. As regards this clone: The antigen it recognizes is unknown. No much larger clone is present one base from it, and per-base qualities are unavailable.

Genomic DNA was isolated from the sorted cells so that the TCRbeta CDR3 region could be sequenced. TCRbeta CDR3 regions were sequenced using the immunoSEQ Assay. TCRdb carries this immuneACCESS record with in-frame sequences only. Its versions omit some clonotypes, under half of them owing to an unresolved V gene in the studies checked, with the rest unexplained. The sample includes about 91,000 clones, with under 90% observed a single time. Of the sample, around 1.8% falls within the top ten clones. For CDR1 and CDR2, the germline V gene (reference sequence) lists GTSNPN and SVGIG. Compared with germline, V lacks 1 base and J lacks 6 bases; bases without a gene match: 4. Its CDR3 holds 13 amino acids, cysteine through phenylalanine. Only CDR3 DNA is held: 39 bases, read in frame from base 1.

The V gene is TRBV30 and the J gene is TRBJ2-7, with 9 middle bases fitting TRBD2. This sequence originates from an adult with an advanced solid tumor such as melanoma, head and neck, liver or kidney cancer. The specimen comprised CD4+ or CD8+ T cells sorted from blood, sampled in a trial of the OX40 agonist ivuxolimab. The CDR3 region: CAWSAATSGEQYF. The sequenced DNA is TGTGCCTGGAGTGCCGCGACTAGCGGCGAGCAGTACTTC.